The clone carrying this T cell receptor beta chain came up many times. First-strand cDNA used TRAV- and TRBV-specific primers, covering alpha and beta chains. Amplification, which lasted around 21 PCR cycles, used a constant-region primer and V-primer adapter to amplify TCRs. MiXCR, applied by TCRdb to the reads, yields one record per CDR3 protein. Here the sample spans 39,000 or so distinct CDR3 sequences, around 21% being singletons. The data are from a study of low-dose radiotherapy and immunotherapy resistance in tumors. For the study at large: The 200 mg/m2 dose of intravenous cyclophosphamide was given every two weeks, one day before radiation and immunotherapy.

The time point denotes: after trial treatment. Treatment specified: LDRT plus nivolumab, ipilimumab, low-dose cyclophosphamide and aspirin (RACIN trial). Advanced solid tumors without tumor-infiltrating lymphocytes were required for inclusion. Sequencing was performed on PBMCs, taken after low-dose radiotherapy plus immunotherapy. The sequence was collected from a female donor with ovarian cancer.

CDR3 in DNA: TGTGCCAGCAGCCTCGATGACAGGCGGCTCACCGGGGAGCTGTTTTTT. Translating it yields CASSLDDRRLTGELFF. V and J are TRBV5-5 and TRBJ2-2; D is perhaps TRBD1 (6 bases). This CDR3 region has 16 residues. Germline V gene sequence: CDR1 SGHKS, CDR2 YYEKEE (reference sequence). Between the trimmed V and J ends, which lost 4 bases and 4 bases, there was a span of 17 bases.